Listed here is a single T cell receptor beta chain. Its specificity is not known. The sample carries other DNA sequences with the same CDR3. In the authors' methods: Filtering differed, since immunoSEQ gave only junction sequences and no quality scores. Generated by immunoSEQ multiplex PCR, the TCRdb table keeps only in-frame clones and is missing some. V and J calls and clone size are given by that table; D and trimming were obtained from the DNA. Of fewer than 550,000 clones listed, roughly 79% are singletons. The donor cohort consisted entirely of Caucasian adults residing in Nashville, Tennessee. It was about 82 million PBMCs that unsorted samples used for genomic DNA. The data are from a study of shared clonotypes between healthy human individuals. Overall study findings and caveats: Blood was the only sampled material, and tissue repertoires likely differ.

The CDR3 extends over 14 amino acids. With V trimmed by 3 bases and J by 3 bases, 3 bases remained unmatched. Germline CDR1 GTSNPN, CDR2 SVGIG (reference sequence). This receptor was identified in a woman aged 35 to 49 in good health. Some clones in this sample may be carry-over from other donors' samples. The sample comprised PBMCs. The gene calls are TRBV30 and TRBJ2-5; 11 nucleotides align to TRBD2. The CDR3 nucleotides read TGTGCCTGGAGCCCGGGACTAGCGGAAGAGACCCAGTACTTC. It translates to CAWSPGLAEETQYF.